This T cell receptor beta chain derives from a study of blood T cell repertoires in COVID-19. Study-wide context: The analysed material was cDNA or gDNA that came from T cells, B-cell-depleted T cells, or PBMCs.

Germline assignment: CDR1 SNHLY and CDR2 FYNNEI. The CDR3 contains 15 residues. The V segment lost 2 bases and the J segment 7 bases; nucleotides outside the gene matches: 6. Sequenced by immunoSEQ multiplex PCR; TCRdb stores in-frame clones only, minus some. Of roughly 100,000 clones in the sample, roughly 87% were seen once. The clonotype comes from a man aged 45 to 65 in a cohort sampled during active COVID-19. The V and J genes are TRBV2 and TRBJ2-1; TRBD2 matches 9 bases. The material sequenced was peripheral blood. CDR3 sequence (DNA): TGTGCCAGCAGTGAAAGCCTAGCGGGGTCGAATGAGCAGTTCTTC. Translating gives CASSESLAGSNEQFF.